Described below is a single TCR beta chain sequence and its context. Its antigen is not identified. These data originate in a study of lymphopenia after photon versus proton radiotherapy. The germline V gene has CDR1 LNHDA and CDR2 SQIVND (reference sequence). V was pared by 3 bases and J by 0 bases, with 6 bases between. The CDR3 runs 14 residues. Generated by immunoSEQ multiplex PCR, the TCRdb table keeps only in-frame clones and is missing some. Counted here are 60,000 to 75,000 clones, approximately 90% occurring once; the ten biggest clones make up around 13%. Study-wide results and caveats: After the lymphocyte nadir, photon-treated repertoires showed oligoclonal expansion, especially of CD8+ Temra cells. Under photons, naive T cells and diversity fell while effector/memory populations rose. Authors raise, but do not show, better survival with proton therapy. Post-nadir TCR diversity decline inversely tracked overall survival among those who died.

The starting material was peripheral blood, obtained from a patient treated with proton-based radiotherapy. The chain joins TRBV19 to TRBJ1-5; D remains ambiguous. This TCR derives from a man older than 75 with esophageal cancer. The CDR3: CASSMQDSNQPQHF. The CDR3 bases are TGTGCCAGTAGTATGCAGGATAGCAATCAGCCCCAGCATTTT.